This T cell receptor (beta chain) was identified during a study of early T cells in non-severe SARS-CoV-2 infection (TCRdb year 2021). Notes on the research overall: TCR sequencing used bulk RNA from unsorted whole blood, so alpha and beta chains could not be paired. Paper-wide results and their limitations: VDJdb matching was skewed toward anti-spike CD8 responses, so virus-specific expansions were likely underestimated and private and CD4 specificities were missed.

Reading from cysteine to phenylalanine, the CDR3 counts 12 amino acids. CDR3 DNA is the only sequence kept; it has 36 bases, read in frame from the first base. V is trimmed back by 5 bases and J by 4 bases, and the junction contains 3 bases that no gene match accounts for. CDR1 and CDR2 are read off the germline V gene (reference sequence) as DFQATT and SNEGSKA. Set within a cohort of healthcare workers in London, UK, this nested case-control study involved weekly PCR testing of nasopharyngeal swabs along with blood sampling. Healthcare workers were recruited during the week of the UK lockdown, between 23 and 31 March 2020, and followed weekly for up to about 15 weeks. The library was made by 5' RACE. The run used a NextSeq 500. Unique molecular identifiers were attached to individual cDNA molecules in the TCR library protocol so that sequencing error and PCR bias could be corrected. TCR alpha and beta chains were both sequenced, and the abundances of alpha and beta sequences in each sample were closely correlated with each other. The original methods were these. Decombinator V4 was used to perform V gene, J gene and CDR3 annotation of TCR sequences. Expanded TCRs were defined as changing significantly between any two time points under a Poisson model with p below 0.0001. TCR abundances were normalised to the total number of TCRs sequenced in each sample and reported as counts per million. TRAV1-2 paired with TRAJ12, TRAJ20 or TRAJ33 defined MAIT TCRs, while TRAV10 paired with TRAJ18 defined iNKT TCRs. VDJdb, accessed on 1 November 2021, was searched for TCRs annotated for CMV, EBV and SARS-CoV-2, and TCRs annotated for more than one antigen were excluded. TCRdb passed the public sequencing reads through fastp at Q25 and MiXCR, retaining productive beta sequences. Rows matching on CDR3 protein sequence are summarized as one entry with the most common DNA and genes. The authors' filters were not applied to this entry. Here the sample has roughly 60,000 distinct CDR3 sequences; around 14% occur a single time. The ten biggest clones cover more than 3.5% of the sample.

Points on this clonotype: There is no known antigen for this receptor. No per-base quality is available; no much larger clone lies one base away.

The chain was built from TRBV20-1 and TRBJ2-5; the central 8 bases match TRBD2. The sequence came from an adult who was a healthcare worker with PCR-confirmed SARS-CoV-2 infection or an uninfected control (not recorded which). Sequencing used whole blood. Here the CDR3 is given as CSARTSIETQYF. In nucleotide form, the sequence is TGCAGTGCTCGGACTAGCATAGAGACCCAGTACTTC.